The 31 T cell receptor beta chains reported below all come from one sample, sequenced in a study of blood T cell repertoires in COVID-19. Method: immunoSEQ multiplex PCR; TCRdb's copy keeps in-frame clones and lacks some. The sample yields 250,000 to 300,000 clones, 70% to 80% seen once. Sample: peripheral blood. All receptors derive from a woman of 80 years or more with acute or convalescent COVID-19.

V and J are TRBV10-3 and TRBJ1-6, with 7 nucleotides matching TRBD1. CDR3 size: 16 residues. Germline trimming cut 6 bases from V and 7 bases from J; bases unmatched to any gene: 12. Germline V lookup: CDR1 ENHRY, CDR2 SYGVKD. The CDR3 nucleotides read TGTGCCATCAGCGCCGAGCTGGGACAGCCAAATTCACCCCTCCACTTT. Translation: CAISAELGQPNSPLHF.

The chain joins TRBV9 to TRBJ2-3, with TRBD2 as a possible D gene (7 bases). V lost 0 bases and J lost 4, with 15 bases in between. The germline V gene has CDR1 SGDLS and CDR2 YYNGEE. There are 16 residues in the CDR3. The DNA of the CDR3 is TGTGCCAGCAGCGTAGGTCGGGGGGCGTTATCAGATACGCAGTATTTT. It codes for CASSVGRGALSDTQYF.

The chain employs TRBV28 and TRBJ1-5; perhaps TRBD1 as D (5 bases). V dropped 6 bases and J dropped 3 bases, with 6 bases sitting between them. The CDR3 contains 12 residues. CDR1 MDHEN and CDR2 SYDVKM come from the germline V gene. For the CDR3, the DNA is TGTGCCAGCAGGGGGCCCAATCAGCCCCAGCATTTT. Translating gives CASRGPNQPQHF.

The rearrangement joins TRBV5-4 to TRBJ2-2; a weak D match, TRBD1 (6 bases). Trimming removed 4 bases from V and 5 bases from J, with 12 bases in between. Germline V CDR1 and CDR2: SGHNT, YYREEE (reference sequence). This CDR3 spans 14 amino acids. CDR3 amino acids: CASSPITGTGELFF. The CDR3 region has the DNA TGTGCCAGCAGCCCCATTACAGGGACCGGGGAGCTGTTTTTT.

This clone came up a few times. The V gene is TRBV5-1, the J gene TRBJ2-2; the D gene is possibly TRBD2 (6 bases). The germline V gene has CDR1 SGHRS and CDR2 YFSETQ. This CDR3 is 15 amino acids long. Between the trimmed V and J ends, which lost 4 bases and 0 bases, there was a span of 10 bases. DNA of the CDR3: TGCGCCAGCAGCGGGGGAGGTCCGAACACCGGGGAGCTGTTTTTT. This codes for CASSGGGPNTGELFF.

CDR3 sequence (DNA): TGTGCCATCAGTCCGGGACTAGCGGTGGGTAATGAGCAGTTCTTC. This gives the protein CAISPGLAVGNEQFF. The chain employs TRBV10-3 and TRBJ2-1; 11 bases are a match to TRBD2. Germline-derived CDR1 and CDR2 are ENHRY and SYGVKD. CDR3 size: 15 residues. Germline trimming cut 5 bases from V and 7 bases from J; bases unmatched to any gene: 7.

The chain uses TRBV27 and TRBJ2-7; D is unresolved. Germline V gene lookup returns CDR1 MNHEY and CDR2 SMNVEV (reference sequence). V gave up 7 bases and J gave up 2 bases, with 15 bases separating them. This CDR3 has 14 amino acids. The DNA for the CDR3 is TGTGCCAGCATCACCCACAGAATAGCCTACGAGCAGTACTTC. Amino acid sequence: CASITHRIAYEQYF.

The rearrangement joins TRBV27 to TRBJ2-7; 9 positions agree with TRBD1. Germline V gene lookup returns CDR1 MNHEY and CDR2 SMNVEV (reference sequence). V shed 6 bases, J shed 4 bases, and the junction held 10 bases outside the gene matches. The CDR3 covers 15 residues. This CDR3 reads CASRRGQGSIYEQYF. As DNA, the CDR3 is TGTGCCAGCAGAAGGGGACAGGGCTCTATTTACGAGCAGTACTTC.

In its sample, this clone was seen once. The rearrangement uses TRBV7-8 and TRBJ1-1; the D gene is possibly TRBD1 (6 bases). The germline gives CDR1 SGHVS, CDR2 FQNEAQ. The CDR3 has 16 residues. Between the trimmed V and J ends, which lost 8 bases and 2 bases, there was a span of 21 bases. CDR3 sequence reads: CASRTGLEVANTEAFF. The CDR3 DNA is TGTGCCAGCCGAACAGGGTTAGAGGTGGCCAACACTGAAGCTTTCTTT.

The CDR3 loop reads CASSLMLLQAGGTEAFF. Written as DNA, the CDR3 is TGTGCCAGCAGCTTGATGCTCCTTCAGGCAGGAGGGACTGAAGCTTTCTTT. The V call is TRBV5-6, the J call TRBJ1-1, with D unresolved. The CDR3 has 17 residues. CDR1 SGHDT and CDR2 YYEEEE come from the germline V gene. V dropped 1 base and J dropped 5 bases, with 21 bases sitting between them.

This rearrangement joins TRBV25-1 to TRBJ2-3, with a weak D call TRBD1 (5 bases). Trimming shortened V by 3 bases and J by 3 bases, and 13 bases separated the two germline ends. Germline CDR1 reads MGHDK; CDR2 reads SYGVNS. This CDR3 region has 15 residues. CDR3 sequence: CASSDSRTPTDTQYF. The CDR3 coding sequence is TGTGCCAGCAGTGATTCACGGACACCTACAGATACGCAGTATTTT.

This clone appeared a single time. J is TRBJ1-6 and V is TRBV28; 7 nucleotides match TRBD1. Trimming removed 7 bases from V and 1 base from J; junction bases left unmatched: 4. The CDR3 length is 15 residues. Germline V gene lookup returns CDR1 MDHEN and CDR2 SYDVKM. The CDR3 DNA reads TGTGCCAGCACCCGACAGGGTTCCTATAATTCACCCCTCCACTTT. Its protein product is CASTRQGSYNSPLHF.

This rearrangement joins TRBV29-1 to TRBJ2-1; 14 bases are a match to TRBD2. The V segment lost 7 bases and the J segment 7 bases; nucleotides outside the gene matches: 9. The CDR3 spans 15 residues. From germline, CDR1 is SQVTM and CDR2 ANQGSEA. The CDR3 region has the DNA TGCAGCGGTTCCGGGACTAGCGGGAGTTTGAATGAGCAGTTCTTC. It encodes CSGSGTSGSLNEQFF.

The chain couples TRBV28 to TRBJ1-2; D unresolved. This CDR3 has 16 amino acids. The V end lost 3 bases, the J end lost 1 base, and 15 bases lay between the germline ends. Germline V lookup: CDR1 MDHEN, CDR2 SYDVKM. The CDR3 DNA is TGTGCCAGCAGTTTCGTCGACGGGATTATTAACTATGGCTACACCTTC. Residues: CASSFVDGIINYGYTF.

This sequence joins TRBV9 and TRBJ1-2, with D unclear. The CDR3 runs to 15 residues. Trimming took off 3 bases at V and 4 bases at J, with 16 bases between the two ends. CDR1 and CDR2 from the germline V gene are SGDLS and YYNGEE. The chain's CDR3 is CASSASSVHFYGYTF. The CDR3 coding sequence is TGTGCCAGCAGCGCGTCATCGGTCCATTTCTATGGCTACACCTTC.

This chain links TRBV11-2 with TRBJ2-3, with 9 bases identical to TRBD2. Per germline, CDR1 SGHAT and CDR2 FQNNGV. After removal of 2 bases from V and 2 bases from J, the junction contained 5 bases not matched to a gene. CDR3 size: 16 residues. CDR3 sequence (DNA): TGTGCCAGCAGCTTAATAAGCGGGGGGTTCACAGATACGCAGTATTTT. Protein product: CASSLISGGFTDTQYF. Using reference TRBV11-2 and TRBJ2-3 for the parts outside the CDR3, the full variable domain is EAGVAQSPRYKIIEKRQSVAFWCNPISGHATLYWYQQILGQGPKLLIQFQNNGVVDDSQLPKDRFSAERLKGVDSTLKIQPAKLEDSAVYLCASSLISGGFTDTQYFGPGTRLTVL.

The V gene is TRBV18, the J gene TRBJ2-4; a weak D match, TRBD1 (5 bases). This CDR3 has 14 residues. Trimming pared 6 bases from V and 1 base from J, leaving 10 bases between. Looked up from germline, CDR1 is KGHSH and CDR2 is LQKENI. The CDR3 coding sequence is TGTGCCAGCTCCCCGACAGAGGCCAAAAACATTCAGTACTTC. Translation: CASSPTEAKNIQYF. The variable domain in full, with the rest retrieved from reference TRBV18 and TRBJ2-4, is NAGVMQNPRHLVRRRGQEARLRCSPMKGHSHVYWYRQLPEEGLKFMVYLQKENIIDESGMPKERFSAEFPKEGPSILRIQQVVRGDSAAYFCASSPTEAKNIQYFGAGTRLSVL.

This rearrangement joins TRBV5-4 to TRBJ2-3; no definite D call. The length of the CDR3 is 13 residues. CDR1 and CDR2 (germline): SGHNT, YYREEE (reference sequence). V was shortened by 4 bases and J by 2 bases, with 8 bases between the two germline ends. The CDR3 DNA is TGTGCCAGCAGCCCTACCCCCACAGATACGCAGTATTTT. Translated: CASSPTPTDTQYF. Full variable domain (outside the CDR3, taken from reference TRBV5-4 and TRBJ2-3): ETGVTQSPTHLIKTRGQQVTLRCSSQSGHNTVSWYQQALGQGPQFIFQYYREEENGRGNFPPRFSGLQFPNYSSELNVNALELDDSALYLCASSPTPTDTQYFGPGTRLTVL.

The CDR3 nucleotides are TGCAGCGTCAAAGGCGCAGCCCCTGAGGTACACAATGAGCAGTTCTTC. Its protein product is CSVKGAAPEVHNEQFF. The J gene is TRBJ2-1, the V gene TRBV29-1; D gene uncertain. V was cut by 6 bases and J by 5 bases, with 23 bases left in between. This CDR3 comprises 16 residues. CDR1 and CDR2 from the germline V gene are SQVTM and ANQGSEA.

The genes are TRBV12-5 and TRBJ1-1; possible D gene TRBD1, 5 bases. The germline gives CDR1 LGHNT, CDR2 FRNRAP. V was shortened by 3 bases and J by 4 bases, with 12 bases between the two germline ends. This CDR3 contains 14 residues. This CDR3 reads CASGFEVRATEAFF. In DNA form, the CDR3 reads TGTGCTAGTGGTTTTGAGGTCAGGGCCACTGAAGCTTTCTTT.

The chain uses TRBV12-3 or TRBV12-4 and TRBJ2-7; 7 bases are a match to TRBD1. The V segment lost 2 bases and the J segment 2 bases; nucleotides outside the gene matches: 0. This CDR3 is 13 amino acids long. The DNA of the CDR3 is TGTGCCAGCAGTTTACAGGGGGCCTACGAGCAGTACTTC. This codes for CASSLQGAYEQYF.

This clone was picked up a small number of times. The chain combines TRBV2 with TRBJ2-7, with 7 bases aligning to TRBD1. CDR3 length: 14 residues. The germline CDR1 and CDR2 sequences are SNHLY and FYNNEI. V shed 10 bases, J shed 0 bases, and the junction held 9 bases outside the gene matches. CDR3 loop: CATKSGTASYEQYF. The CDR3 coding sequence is TGTGCCACCAAATCCGGGACAGCCTCCTACGAGCAGTACTTC.

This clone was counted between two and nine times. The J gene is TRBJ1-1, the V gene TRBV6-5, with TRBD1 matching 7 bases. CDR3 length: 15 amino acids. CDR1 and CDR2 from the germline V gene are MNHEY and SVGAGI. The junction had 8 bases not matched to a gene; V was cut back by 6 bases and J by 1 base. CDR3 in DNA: TGTGCCAGCAGCCGTAGCAGGACAGGGAACACTGAAGCTTTCTTT. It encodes CASSRSRTGNTEAFF.

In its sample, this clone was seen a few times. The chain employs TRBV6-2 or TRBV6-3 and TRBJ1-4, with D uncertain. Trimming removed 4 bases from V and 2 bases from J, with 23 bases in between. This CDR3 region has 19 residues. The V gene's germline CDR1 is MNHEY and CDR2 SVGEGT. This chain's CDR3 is CASSSYFAGRVNTNEKLFF. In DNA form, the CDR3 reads TGTGCCAGCAGTTCCTACTTCGCCGGGAGAGTGAATACTAATGAAAAACTGTTTTTT.

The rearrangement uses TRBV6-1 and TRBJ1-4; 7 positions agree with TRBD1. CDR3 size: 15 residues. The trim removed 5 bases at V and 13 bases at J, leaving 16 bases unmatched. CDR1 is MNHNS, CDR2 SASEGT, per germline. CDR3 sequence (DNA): TGTGCCAGCAGTCTTCCCGGGACAGTGGGTGATCCACTGTTTTTT. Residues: CASSLPGTVGDPLFF.

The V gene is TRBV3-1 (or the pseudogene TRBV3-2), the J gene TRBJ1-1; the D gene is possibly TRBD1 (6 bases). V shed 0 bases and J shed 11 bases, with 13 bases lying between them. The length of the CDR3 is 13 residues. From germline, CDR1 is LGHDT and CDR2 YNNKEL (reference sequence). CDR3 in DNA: TGTGCCAGCAGCCAAGATGGGCAGGGGCATGCTTTCTTT. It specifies CASSQDGQGHAFF.

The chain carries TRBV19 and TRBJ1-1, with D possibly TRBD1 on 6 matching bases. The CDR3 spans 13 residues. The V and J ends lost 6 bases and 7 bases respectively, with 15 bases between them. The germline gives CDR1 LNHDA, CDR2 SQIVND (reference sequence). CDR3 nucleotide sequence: TGTGCCAGTAGAATGGGGGGGGCCGATGAAGCTTTCTTT. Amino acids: CASRMGGADEAFF. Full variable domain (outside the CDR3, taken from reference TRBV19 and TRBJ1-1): DGGITQSPKYLFRKEGQNVTLSCEQNLNHDAMYWYRQDPGQGLRLIYYSQIVNDFQKGDIAEGYSVSREKKESFPLTVTSAQKNPTAFYLCASRMGGADEAFFGQGTRLTVV.

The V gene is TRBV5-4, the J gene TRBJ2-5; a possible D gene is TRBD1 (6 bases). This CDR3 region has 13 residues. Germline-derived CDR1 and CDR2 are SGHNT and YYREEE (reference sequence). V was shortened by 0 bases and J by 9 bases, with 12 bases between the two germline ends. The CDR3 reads CASSLELRGSQYF. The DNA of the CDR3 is TGTGCCAGCAGCTTGGAATTGAGGGGGTCCCAGTACTTC.

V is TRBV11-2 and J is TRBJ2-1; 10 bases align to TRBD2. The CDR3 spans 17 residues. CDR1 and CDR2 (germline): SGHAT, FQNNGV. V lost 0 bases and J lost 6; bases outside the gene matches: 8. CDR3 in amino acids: CASSLDRRAGGGNEQFF. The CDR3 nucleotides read TGTGCCAGCAGCTTAGATCGTAGAGCGGGAGGGGGCAATGAGCAGTTCTTC. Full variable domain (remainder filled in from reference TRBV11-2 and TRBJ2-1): EAGVAQSPRYKIIEKRQSVAFWCNPISGHATLYWYQQILGQGPKLLIQFQNNGVVDDSQLPKDRFSAERLKGVDSTLKIQPAKLEDSAVYLCASSLDRRAGGGNEQFFGPGTRLTVL.

The CDR3 spells CASSPSGSRRDYGYTF. CDR3 sequence (DNA): TGTGCCAGCAGTCCCTCGGGCTCCCGGAGGGACTATGGCTACACCTTC. This rearrangement joins TRBV27 to TRBJ1-2; D remains unclear. V dropped 5 bases and J dropped 3 bases, with 19 bases sitting between them. The CDR3 totals 16 residues. Germline V gene lookup returns CDR1 MNHEY and CDR2 SMNVEV (reference sequence).

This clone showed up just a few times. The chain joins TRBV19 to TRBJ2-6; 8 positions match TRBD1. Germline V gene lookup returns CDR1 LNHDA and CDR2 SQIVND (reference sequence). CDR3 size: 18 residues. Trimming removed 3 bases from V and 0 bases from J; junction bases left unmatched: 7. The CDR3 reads CASSILGTGRSGANVLTF. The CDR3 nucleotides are TGTGCCAGTAGTATCTTAGGGACAGGACGCTCTGGGGCCAACGTCCTGACTTTC.